This T cell receptor beta chain was sequenced in a study of beta chain features in type 1 diabetes. Study details: Cell yields, gender and age were similar in healthy donors and patients. Study findings and constraints: In patients and controls equally, PCR might favor templates that are shorter. In these data, an HLA type influence on TCRB rearrangement remained unresolved.

What was sequenced were expressed TCRB transcripts, since all of the isolated RNA had been reverse transcribed. Sequenced by immunoSEQ multiplex PCR; TCRdb stores in-frame clones only, minus some. The sample has fewer than 650,000 clones; roughly 16% are singletons. This clone was picked up a small number of times. Its antigen remains unknown. Trimming left V 2 bases short and J 4 bases short, with 12 bases between. Germline V gene sequence: CDR1 LGHNA, CDR2 YSLEER. The CDR3 sequence is 15 residues long. Sequencing was performed on naive CD4+ T cells from blood. V and J are TRBV4-3 and TRBJ2-1; D unresolved. This sequence was found in a man aged 18 to 29 in good health. The CDR3 DNA reads TGCGCCAGCAGCCAACAACCCGAGAGATACAATGAGCAGTTCTTC. Its translation: CASSQQPERYNEQFF.